The T cell receptor beta chain described here comes from a study of blood T cells in healthy people across ages (dated by TCRdb to the mid-2010s). Study-level background: In model experiments, template switching captured roughly one uniquely barcoded TCR beta cDNA molecule for every two T cells. Using the same blood draw, the study looked at two additional independent replicas of 1 million unique cDNA reads for two donors, one aged 18 to 30 and the other aged 80 or older. The donors were split into four age groups: young (average around 16 years), middle-aged (more than 35), aged (approximately 60) and long-lived (82). To avoid experimental bias, donors of different ages were distributed randomly across sequencing lanes. To track age-related changes in TCR beta repertoire diversity, the study relied on deep sequencing normalized with unique cDNA molecular identifiers. General findings and caveats noted by the study authors: Estimates of total diversity from one million sequenced T cells were regarded as lower bounds and underestimates. Compared with the aged group, the long-lived group had more naive CD4+ T cells, fewer expanded clones and increased TCR diversity, suggesting age selection. Because donor CMV infection status was unknown, age-related changes in expanded clonotypes were potentially confounded. Observed TCR beta diversity per million T cells fell roughly linearly with age, and a significant reduction was already apparent by age around 36. Since profiling was done on bulk unsorted PBMCs, naive and antigen-experienced compartments could not be conclusively compared. Observed TCR beta diversity correlated strongly with the percentage of naive T cells measured by flow cytometry.

The donors were roughly 40 Caucasian individuals from Russia, aged about 6 to 95 years, who were systemically healthy. About 10 milliliters of peripheral blood were drawn from each donor into EDTA-treated Vacutainer tubes. Ficoll-Paque density-gradient centrifugation was used to isolate PBMCs, with at least 7 million obtained per sample. Total RNA was extracted from PBMCs with Trizol reagent, with at least 6 micrograms obtained per sample. For every donor, an aliquot of PBMCs went through flow cytometry to measure the percentages of naive CD45RAhigh/CD27high T cells. Library prep was done by 5' RACE. This sample was sequenced with an Illumina HiSeq 2500. A second roughly 7 to 12 cycle PCR used a sample-barcoded 5' primer and a J-beta primer mix. A template-switch 5' adaptor carrying 12 random nucleotides introduced a unique molecular identifier onto each TCR beta cDNA molecule. At least 2.5 million CDR3-containing paired-end reads were obtained from each sample. First-strand cDNA was synthesized from all RNA with the Mint cDNA synthesis kit, primed by a TRBC-specific oligonucleotide. Following uracil-DNA glycosylase treatment, a first 18-cycle PCR with universal primers M1SS and BC2_uni_R was performed on all cDNA. The authors processed their data as follows. For normalization, 1 million high-quality reads were randomly selected from each sample, with every read carrying a distinct molecular identifier. Instead of being binned into consensus sequences, reads with shared molecular identifiers were discarded. MiTCR, with a Q25 quality threshold and the strictest error-elimination algorithm, was used for CDR3 identification, clonotype clustering and error correction. A nonparametric unseen species model with Euler transformation was used to estimate a lower bound on total TCR beta diversity. TCRdb handled the public reads itself, with Q25 trimming in fastp and clone calling in MiXCR, and kept productive beta chains. Here each entry gathers all rows of one CDR3 protein and keeps the most common genes and DNA. TCRdb assigned the V and J calls; the authors' analysis was not used. The sample table holds some 1.5 million distinct CDR3 sequences, of which 40% to 45% were seen once. The ten largest make up more than 4% of the sample.

Of note for this clonotype: What this receptor recognizes is not known. The input lacks base qualities; no much larger clone sits a single base away.

The sequenced sample was blood. The source of this sequence is a woman younger than 30 in good health.

The encoded CDR3 is CASSLVVAGADTQYF. The nucleotide sequence reads as follows: TGTGCCAGCAGCTTAGTTGTCGCGGGCGCAGATACGCAGTATTTT. The V gene is TRBV7-2 and the J gene is TRBJ2-3; a tentative D match to TRBD2 spans 5 bases. Sequences SGHTA (CDR1) and FQGNSA (CDR2) are obtained from the germline V gene. The CDR3 covers 15 residues, taking in both the cysteine and the phenylalanine. The sequence is cut down to CDR3 DNA, 45 bases in frame from base 1. Trimming removed 1 base from V and 4 bases from J, leaving 12 bases between the germline ends.